What follows is one T cell receptor beta chain and its context. Patients from Seattle were sampled longitudinally, starting during active infection. The source of the sample is a study of blood T cell repertoires in COVID-19. At the level of the study: PBMCs, B-cell-depleted T cells, or T cells provided the cDNA or gDNA that made up the material.

This CDR3 has 14 residues. V lost 3 bases and J 0 bases, leaving 8 bases between the germline ends. Germline assignment: CDR1 MDHEN and CDR2 SYDVKM. Sequencing used immunoSEQ multiplex PCR; TCRdb keeps in-frame clones, though not all of them. Of about 160,000 clones in the sample, 79% were seen once. Sequencing was carried out using peripheral blood. The receptor was derived from a woman aged 60-75 years with COVID-19, enrolled during active disease. The chain joins TRBV28 to TRBJ1-1, with D possibly being TRBD1 (6 bases). In DNA, the CDR3 is TGTGCCAGCAGTTTGAACAGGGTGAACACTGAAGCTTTCTTT. It codes for CASSLNRVNTEAFF.